Sequencing of this T cell receptor beta chain was carried out in a study of T cells after yellow fever vaccination. The germline V gene encodes CDR1 SQVTM and CDR2 ANQGSEA. The length of the CDR3 is 13 residues. Trimming removed 5 bases from V and 1 base from J, with 11 bases in between. A 5'RACE template-switching step, the method used to make TCR cDNA, added a universal primer site and UMIs. TCRdb independently ran MiXCR on the 5' RACE reads; one entry per CDR3 protein. The data contain 620,000 or so distinct CDR3 sequences, approximately 13% of them singletons. This clonotype was detected many times.

This sample comprised PBMCs, obtained on the day of the yellow fever booster vaccination. The rearrangement joins TRBV29-1 to TRBJ1-1, with TRBD1 as a possible D gene (6 bases). This receptor was obtained from a young man who received the YFV17D yellow fever vaccine. CDR3 in DNA: TGCAGCGTTAAACAGGGTGCGAACACTGAAGCTTTCTTT. This translates into CSVKQGANTEAFF.